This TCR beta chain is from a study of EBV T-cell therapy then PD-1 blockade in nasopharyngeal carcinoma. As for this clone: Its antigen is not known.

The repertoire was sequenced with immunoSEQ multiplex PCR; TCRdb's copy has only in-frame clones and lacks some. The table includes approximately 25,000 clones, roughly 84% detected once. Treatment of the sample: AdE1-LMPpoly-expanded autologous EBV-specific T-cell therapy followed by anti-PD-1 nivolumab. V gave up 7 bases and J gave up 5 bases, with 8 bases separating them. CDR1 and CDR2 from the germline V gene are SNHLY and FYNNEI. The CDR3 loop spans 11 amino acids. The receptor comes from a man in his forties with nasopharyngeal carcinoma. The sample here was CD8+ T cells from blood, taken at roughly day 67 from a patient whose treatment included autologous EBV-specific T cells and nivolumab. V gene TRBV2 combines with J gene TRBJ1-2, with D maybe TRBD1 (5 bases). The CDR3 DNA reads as TGTGCCAGCAATCGGGGGTATGGCTACACCTTC. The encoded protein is CASNRGYGYTF.